This T cell receptor (beta chain) was captured in a study of graft-versus-host responses after intestinal transplantation. The CDR3 length is 15 residues. Germline values: CDR1 MDHEN, CDR2 SYDVKM. V lost 6 bases to trimming and J lost 4 bases; unmatched junction nucleotides: 12. Only in-frame clones appear in the TCRdb table, and some are missing; sequencing was by immunoSEQ multiplex PCR. The sample includes roughly 62,000 clones, about 90% of them seen just once. The genes are TRBV28 and TRBJ2-7; 7 bases line up with TRBD2. Source: PBMCs, taken around 120 days after intestinal transplantation. The sequence came from a human patient who received an intestinal transplant, so some T cells may come from the graft donor. CDR3 in amino acids: CASSLAGVFSYEQYF. CDR3 coding DNA: TGTGCCAGCAGCCTGGCGGGAGTGTTTTCTTACGAGCAGTACTTC.